This T cell receptor beta chain was identified during a study of cytomegalovirus exposure and HLA in healthy donors. Overall study: Early released data comprised about 85 million unique TCRs from HLA-typed donors.

The PCR had 60 Vbeta and 13 Jbeta primers. Libraries were prepared by immunoSEQ multiplex PCR; TCRdb keeps only in-frame clonotypes and omits some of them. Among some 150,000 clones listed, 82% were seen once. The ends were cut back, 2 bases at V and 1 base at J, with 7 bases in the middle. The CDR3 is made up of 14 amino acids. Germline V CDR1 and CDR2: SGHDN, FVKESK. The TCR comes from a woman in her fifties or sixties in good health and CMV-seropositive. Sequencing input: PBMCs. The chain recombines TRBV14 with TRBJ2-3; D remains ambiguous. The CDR3 loop reads CASSQLGGTDTQYF. The CDR3 DNA sequence: TGTGCCAGCAGCCAATTGGGCGGCACAGATACGCAGTATTTT.